The next 16 T cell receptor beta chains were all read from a single sample in a study of shared T cell receptors in the human thymus. This table comes from immunoSEQ multiplex PCR, and its TCRdb copy is limited to in-frame clones, with some not included. The sample has about 380,000 clones, around 95% seen once. The sample was thymocytes. The receptor source for this set is a human donor.

The chain employs TRBV7-2 and TRBJ2-5; TRBD2 matches 10 bases. With 8 bases clipped from V and 5 bases from J, the junction kept 8 bases outside the gene matches. The CDR3 runs to 14 residues. Germline V lookup: CDR1 SGHTA, CDR2 FQGNSA. CDR3 residues: CASRSSGRNETQYF. As DNA, the CDR3 is TGTGCCAGCCGGTCTAGCGGGAGAAACGAGACCCAGTACTTC.

V and J are TRBV11-2 and TRBJ2-1; the D gene could be TRBD1 or TRBD2 (5 bases each). Trimming left V 5 bases short and J 3 bases short, with 14 bases between. There are 15 residues in the CDR3. Germline values: CDR1 SGHAT, CDR2 FQNNGV. CDR3 in amino acids: CASSTRDQVYNEQFF. CDR3 sequence (DNA): TGTGCCAGCAGCACCCGGGACCAAGTCTACAATGAGCAGTTCTTC.

The V and J genes are TRBV15 and TRBJ1-1; maybe TRBD1 (5 bases). Germline V CDR1 and CDR2: LNHNV, YYDKDF (reference sequence). Between the trimmed V and J ends, which lost 0 bases and 4 bases, there was a span of 6 bases. This CDR3 has 13 residues. CDR3 sequence reads: CATSRDQGTEAFF. In nucleotides, the CDR3 is TGTGCCACCAGCAGAGATCAGGGCACTGAAGCTTTCTTT.

The chain joins TRBV7-2 to TRBJ2-5; D perhaps matches TRBD1 (5 bases). CDR1 is SGHTA and CDR2 is FQGNSA in the germline V gene. The CDR3 loop spans 17 amino acids. V dropped 3 bases and J dropped 2 bases, with 19 bases sitting between them. CDR3 protein: CASSLGLHTAFQETQYF. CDR3 bases: TGTGCCAGCAGCTTGGGGCTGCACACTGCCTTTCAAGAGACCCAGTACTTC.

The chain carries TRBV28 and TRBJ2-1; no reliable D call. Germline CDR1 MDHEN, CDR2 SYDVKM. Trimming took off 3 bases at V and 2 bases at J, with 8 bases between the two ends. The CDR3 loop spans 14 amino acids. CDR3 sequence: CASSFSDPYNEQFF. CDR3 DNA: TGTGCCAGCAGTTTCTCTGACCCCTACAATGAGCAGTTCTTC.

The V call is TRBV7-9, the J call TRBJ2-2; TRBD1 is a possible D gene (5 bases). Germline CDR1 is SEHNR and CDR2 is FQNEAQ (reference sequence). Deletions cut 7 bases from V and 1 base from J, with 13 bases between. The CDR3 is 15 residues long. In DNA form, the CDR3 reads TGTGCCAGCAACCCTGGACATATGAACACCGGGGAGCTGTTTTTT. Translated: CASNPGHMNTGELFF.

V gene TRBV10-1 combines with J gene TRBJ2-3, with D perhaps assigned TRBD1 or TRBD2 (6 bases each). Germline V gene lookup returns CDR1 WNHNN and CDR2 SYGVQD (reference sequence). V lost 4 bases, J lost 4 bases, and 18 bases lay in between. CDR3 length: 16 amino acids. Written as DNA, the CDR3 is TGCGCCAGCAGTGGGGAGGAGGGGAAGGGGGCAGATACGCAGTATTTT. It codes for CASSGEEGKGADTQYF.

The chain combines TRBV5-1 with TRBJ2-3, with TRBD1 identical over 7 bases. This CDR3 has 16 amino acids. The V segment lost 4 bases and the J segment 4 bases; nucleotides outside the gene matches: 12. Per the germline V gene, CDR1 is SGHRS and CDR2 is YFSETQ. The CDR3 bases are TGCGCCAGCAGCGGACCGACAGGGTTGTGCGCAGATACGCAGTATTTT. It yields the protein CASSGPTGLCADTQYF.

The count of this clone is one. The chain uses TRBV11-2 and TRBJ2-3; D gene unclear. The CDR3 is 15 amino acids. Germline CDR1 and CDR2: SGHAT and FQNNGV. The germline V and J ends were trimmed by 5 bases and 2 bases, with 14 bases remaining between them. The CDR3 DNA sequence: TGTGCCAGCAGCCTAGGGTGGAAGTTCACAGATACGCAGTATTTT. Translating gives CASSLGWKFTDTQYF.

This clone occurred once. The rearrangement links TRBV4-2 to TRBJ2-7; D perhaps matches TRBD2 (5 bases). CDR3 length: 15 amino acids. Germline V gives CDR1 LGHNA, CDR2 YNFKEQ. Trimming removed 4 bases from V and 0 bases from J, with 13 bases in between. The CDR3 region has the DNA TGTGCCAGCAGCCCGACGAGGGCGGGCTCCTACGAGCAGTACTTC. It specifies CASSPTRAGSYEQYF.

The V and J genes are TRBV15 and TRBJ1-5, with a tentative D call TRBD1 (6 bases). Trimming shortened V by 7 bases and J by 4 bases, and 14 bases separated the two germline ends. Germline V lookup: CDR1 LNHNV, CDR2 YYDKDF (reference sequence). There are 14 residues in the CDR3. The CDR3 spells CATTTQGPNQPQHF. CDR3 bases: TGTGCCACCACTACACAGGGACCGAATCAGCCCCAGCATTTT.

J is TRBJ2-3 and V is TRBV18, with D possibly being TRBD1 (5 bases). CDR3 length: 15 residues. Per the germline V gene, CDR1 is KGHSH and CDR2 is LQKENI. Trimming cost V 6 bases and J 4 bases, with 17 bases left between them. The CDR3 nucleotides are TGTGCCAGCTCCTCAGGAGACAGTTCCCCAGATACGCAGTATTTT. Its protein product is CASSSGDSSPDTQYF. Full variable domain (missing parts from reference TRBV18 and TRBJ2-3): NAGVMQNPRHLVRRRGQEARLRCSPMKGHSHVYWYRQLPEEGLKFMVYLQKENIIDESGMPKERFSAEFPKEGPSILRIQQVVRGDSAAYFCASSSGDSSPDTQYFGPGTRLTVL.

The CDR3 region is CASSQDGTGSSYEQYF. CDR3 bases: TGCGCCAGCAGCCAAGATGGTACGGGGAGCTCCTACGAGCAGTACTTC. The chain recombines TRBV4-1 with TRBJ2-7, with a weak D call TRBD2 (5 bases). In germline, CDR1 is MGHRA, CDR2 YSYEKL. The length of the CDR3 is 16 residues. The germline V and J ends were trimmed by 0 bases and 0 bases, with 12 bases remaining between them.

A few counts support this clone. The V and J genes are TRBV14 and TRBJ2-7; D not certain. The CDR3 extends over 15 amino acids. Looked up from germline, CDR1 is SGHDN and CDR2 is FVKESK. Trimming took off 0 bases at V and 0 bases at J, with 9 bases between the two ends. CDR3 residues: CASSQELSDSYEQYF. In nucleotides, the CDR3 is TGTGCCAGCAGCCAAGAGTTATCGGACTCCTACGAGCAGTACTTC.

The rearrangement uses TRBV5-1 and TRBJ2-5; TRBD2 matches at 15 bases. The CDR3 contains 19 residues. V lost 0 bases to trimming and J lost 1 base; unmatched junction nucleotides: 7. Germline CDR1 is SGHRS and CDR2 is YFSETQ. As DNA, the CDR3 is TGCGCCAGCAGCTTGGCAAGGACTAGCGGGAGGGCCAGCCAAGAGACCCAGTACTTC. Amino acid sequence: CASSLARTSGRASQETQYF.

This sequence joins TRBV7-2 and TRBJ2-5, with D possibly matching TRBD1 (5 bases). The CDR3 has 13 residues. Trimming removed 2 bases at V and 5 bases at J, with 9 bases between. The germline gives CDR1 SGHTA, CDR2 FQGNSA. Here the CDR3 DNA reads TGTGCCAGCAGCTTAAGAACAGGCGAGACCCAGTACTTC. It yields the protein CASSLRTGETQYF. Filled out from reference TRBV7-2 and TRBJ2-5, the complete variable domain reads GAGVSQSPSNKVTEKGKDVELRCDPISGHTALYWYRQSLGQGLEFLIYFQGNSAPDKSGLPSDRFSAERTGGSVSTLTIQRTQQEDSAVYLCASSLRTGETQYFGPGTRLLVL.